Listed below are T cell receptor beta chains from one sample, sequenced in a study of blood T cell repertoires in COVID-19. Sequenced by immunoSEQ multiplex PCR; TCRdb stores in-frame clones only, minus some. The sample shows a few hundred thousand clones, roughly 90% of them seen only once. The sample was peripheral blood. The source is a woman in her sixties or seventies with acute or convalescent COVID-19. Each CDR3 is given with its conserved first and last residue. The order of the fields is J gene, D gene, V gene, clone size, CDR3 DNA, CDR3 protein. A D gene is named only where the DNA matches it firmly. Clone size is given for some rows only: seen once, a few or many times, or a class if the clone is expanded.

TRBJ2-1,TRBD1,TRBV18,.,TGTGCCAGCTCACCACCAGGGGGCGGGTGGAATGAGCAGTTCTTC,CASSPPGGGWNEQFF
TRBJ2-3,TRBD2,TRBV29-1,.,TGCAGCGTTGAAGGGTTGCTAGCGGGATTCTCAGATACGCAGTATTTT,CSVEGLLAGFSDTQYF
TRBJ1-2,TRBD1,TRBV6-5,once,TGTGCCAGCAGTTTTGGACAGGGGAGCTATGGCTACACCTTC,CASSFGQGSYGYTF
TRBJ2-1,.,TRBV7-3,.,TGTGCCAGCAGCTTAACGGCCTCCTACAATGAGCAGTTCTTC,CASSLTASYNEQFF
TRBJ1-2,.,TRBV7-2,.,TGTGCCAGCAGCCAAAACTATGGCTACACCTTC,CASSQNYGYTF
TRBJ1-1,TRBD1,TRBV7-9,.,TGTGCCAGCAGCCATGGAGAAAAGGGGGCCGCTGAAGCTTTCTTT,CASSHGEKGAAEAFF
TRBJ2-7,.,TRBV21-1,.,TGTGCCAGCAGCAAAGGGCCAGGGGGATATGAGCAGTACTTC,CASSKGPGGYEQYF
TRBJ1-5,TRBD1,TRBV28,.,TGTGCCAGCAGATATGACAGGGGTAATCAGCCCCAGCATTTT,CASRYDRGNQPQHF
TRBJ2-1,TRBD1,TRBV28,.,TGTGCCAGCAGTTTATGGAAGGCAGGGGGAAAGGTGGTTAAAGGAAGCAATGAGCAGTTCTTC,CASSLWKAGGKVVKGSNEQFF
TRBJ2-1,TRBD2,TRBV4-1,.,TGCGCCAGCAGCCAAGCCCCTAGCGGGAGTTATGAGCAGTTCTTC,CASSQAPSGSYEQFF
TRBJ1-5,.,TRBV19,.,TGTGCCAGTAGTCCTCAGGCAGGCCCACGAAATCAGCCCCAGCATTTT,CASSPQAGPRNQPQHF
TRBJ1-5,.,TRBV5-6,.,TGTGCCAGCAGCTTGTACCCGAGGGAGGGGGGTCATCAGCCCCAGCATTTT,CASSLYPREGGHQPQHF
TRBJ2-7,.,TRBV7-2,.,TGTGCCAGCACCCTGGGGGGCTCCTACGAGCAGTACTTC,CASTLGGSYEQYF
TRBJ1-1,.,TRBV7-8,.,TGTGCCAGCAGCTTAGGGCAGGGGACTGAAGCTTTCTTT,CASSLGQGTEAFF
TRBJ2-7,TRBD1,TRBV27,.,TGTGCCAGCAGTTTTGGACAGGCCTACGAGCAGTACTTC,CASSFGQAYEQYF
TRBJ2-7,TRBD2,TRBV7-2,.,TGTGCCAGCAGCCTATCGGGAGCGGGGGGTCTTTACGAGCAGTACTTC,CASSLSGAGGLYEQYF
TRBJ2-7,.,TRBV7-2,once,TGTGCCAGCGGGCTCATGGAGCAGTACTTC,CASGLMEQYF
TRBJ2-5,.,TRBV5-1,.,TGCGCCAGCAGCCTGAGGCGGAGAGATCAAGAGACCCAGTACTTC,CASSLRRRDQETQYF